This T cell receptor beta chain was retrieved from a study of cytomegalovirus exposure and HLA in healthy donors. Whole-study results and caveats: Sequencing artifact likely explains a cluster of highly shared sequence variants. A later analysis reportedly identified an Asian-associated ancestry cluster as carrying fewer N-insertions than the 666-donor mean. Several V segments, TRBV6-2 and TRBV6-3 among them, could not be told apart and were dropped. In a later analysis, parvovirus B19, influenza, CMV and Epstein-Barr virus appeared linked to several top co-occurrence clusters.

The V and J ends lost 10 bases and 6 bases, in that order; junction bases with no gene match: 14. The germline V gene has CDR1 MDHEN and CDR2 SYDVKM. The CDR3 has 16 residues. A single count supports this clone. Its antigen is not known. Use of 60 Vbeta and 13 Jbeta primers characterized the PCR. Some clones are missing from TCRdb's copy, which holds only in-frame ones; the method was immunoSEQ multiplex PCR. The table lists under 200,000 clones, 82% of them singletons. The sequencing input was PBMCs. The clonotype was recovered from a woman aged 18-29 years in good health and CMV-seronegative. The V call is TRBV28, the J call TRBJ2-1; 11 positions match TRBD1. The CDR3 region has the DNA TGTGCCACCAACAAAGCGCCGGGACAGGGGGTCAATGAGCAGTTCTTC. It translates to CATNKAPGQGVNEQFF.